The 20 T cell receptor beta chains below were found in one sample sequenced in a study of blood T cell repertoires in COVID-19. Measured with immunoSEQ multiplex PCR; TCRdb has only the in-frame clones, and not every one. The repertoire has some 150,000 clones, around nine tenths of them found once; the top ten carry roughly 8%. The sequenced material came from peripheral blood. The origin of the receptors is a woman in her 50s with active or convalescent COVID-19.

The chain uses TRBV30 and TRBJ2-7; maybe TRBD1 (6 bases). Germline V gene data show CDR1 as GTSNPN and CDR2 as SVGIG (reference sequence). V was shortened by 3 bases and J by 0 bases, with 12 bases between the two germline ends. The length of the CDR3 is 14 residues. CDR3: CAWSGRDNSYEQYF. CDR3 nucleotide sequence: TGTGCCTGGAGCGGACGGGACAACTCCTACGAGCAGTACTTC.

The chain uses TRBV30 and TRBJ1-1; 7 bases fit TRBD1. CDR1 GTSNPN and CDR2 SVGIG come from the germline V gene (reference sequence). J was trimmed by 4 bases and V by 1 base; bases with no gene match: 0. The CDR3 is 12 amino acids. The CDR3 nucleotides are TGTGCCTGGAGTGACAGGGGCACTGAAGCTTTCTTT. It yields the protein CAWSDRGTEAFF. The complete variable domain, with remaining parts taken from reference TRBV30 and TRBJ1-1, reads SQTIHQWPATLVQPVGSPLSLECTVEGTSNPNLYWYRQAAGRGLQLLFYSVGIGQISSEVPQNLSASRPQDRQFILSSKKLLLSDSGFYLCAWSDRGTEAFFGQGTRLTVV.

The V and J genes are TRBV18 and TRBJ1-2, with D perhaps matching TRBD1 (6 bases). V shed 3 bases and J shed 4 bases, with 15 bases lying between them. Per the germline V gene, CDR1 is KGHSH and CDR2 is LQKENI. CDR3 length: 15 residues. DNA for the CDR3: TGTGCCAGCTCACCCCGACAGGCTGAAATCTATGGCTACACCTTC. Its translation: CASSPRQAEIYGYTF.

The chain uses TRBV19 and TRBJ2-7, with TRBD1 matching 9 bases. The CDR3 sequence is 13 residues long. Germline CDR1 reads LNHDA; CDR2 reads SQIVND (reference sequence). V was clipped by 5 bases and J by 6 bases; unmatched bases: 5. DNA of the CDR3: TGTGCCAGTAGTCCCGGGACAGGGTCCGAGCAGTACTTC. Translated: CASSPGTGSEQYF. Together with reference TRBV19 and TRBJ2-7, the CDR3 gives the full variable domain: DGGITQSPKYLFRKEGQNVTLSCEQNLNHDAMYWYRQDPGQGLRLIYYSQIVNDFQKGDIAEGYSVSREKKESFPLTVTSAQKNPTAFYLCASSPGTGSEQYFGPGTRLTVT.

V is TRBV19 and J is TRBJ1-5, with 7 positions matching TRBD1. V shed 6 bases, J shed 6 bases, and the junction held 14 bases outside the gene matches. The CDR3 is 16 amino acids. Germline CDR1 is LNHDA and CDR2 is SQIVND (reference sequence). In nucleotides, the CDR3 is TGTGCCAGTAGCCCGGAGACAGGGCGGAGGGGTCAGCCCCAGCATTTT. This translates into CASSPETGRRGQPQHF.

The CDR3 DNA reads TGTGCCAGCAGTTGGACGACAGCCTCCGGAGGCTACACCTTC. Encoded protein: CASSWTTASGGYTF. The rearrangement uses TRBV27 and TRBJ1-2, with TRBD1 as a possible D gene (5 bases). The germline CDR1 and CDR2 sequences are MNHEY and SMNVEV (reference sequence). The CDR3 loop spans 14 amino acids. The V end was cut by 4 bases, the J end by 8 bases, with 17 bases between.

The sample holds a few counts of this clone. The J gene is TRBJ1-2, the V gene TRBV3-1 (or the pseudogene TRBV3-2), with TRBD1 identical over 11 bases. The V gene's germline CDR1 is LGHDT and CDR2 YNNKEL (reference sequence). V lost 4 bases to trimming and J lost 4 bases; unmatched junction nucleotides: 8. This CDR3 has 16 residues. CDR3 sequence reads: CASSPRTGGIGYGYTF. CDR3 bases: TGTGCCAGCAGCCCGCGGACAGGGGGCATAGGCTATGGCTACACCTTC.

The chain couples TRBV4-3 to TRBJ2-7; 7 bases fit TRBD1. The CDR3 has 14 residues. V was clipped by 1 base and J by 3 bases; unmatched bases: 3. Germline V gives CDR1 LGHNA, CDR2 YSLEER. CDR3 sequence: CASSQVSGGYEQYF. The DNA of the CDR3 is TGCGCCAGCAGCCAAGTATCAGGGGGCTACGAGCAGTACTTC.

J is TRBJ2-7 and V is TRBV15; D perhaps matches TRBD1 (5 bases). The CDR3 runs to 15 residues. Germline CDR1 and CDR2: LNHNV and YYDKDF (reference sequence). Trimming removed 0 bases at V and 6 bases at J, with 15 bases between. Written as DNA, the CDR3 is TGTGCCACCAGCAGAGATCGTGTAGGGGTGAGCGAGCAGTACTTC. This gives the protein CATSRDRVGVSEQYF.

The chain recombines TRBV28 with TRBJ1-1; D gene ambiguous. This CDR3 spans 14 amino acids. Germline-derived CDR1 and CDR2 are MDHEN and SYDVKM. Between the trimmed V and J ends, which lost 6 bases and 6 bases, there was a span of 17 bases. The CDR3, as DNA: TGTGCCAGCAGGGTGGATTTTGAGGTTGCTGAAGCTTTCTTT. Amino acids: CASRVDFEVAEAFF.

This clone came up once. The chain combines TRBV6-1 with TRBJ2-4, with D uncertain. The CDR3 runs to 14 residues. Germline V gene sequence: CDR1 MNHNS, CDR2 SASEGT. Trimming removed 2 bases from V and 0 bases from J, with 5 bases in between. CDR3 sequence reads: CASSELRAKNIQYF. The DNA of the CDR3 is TGTGCCAGCAGTGAACTCAGAGCCAAAAACATTCAGTACTTC.

The chain joins TRBV7-9 to TRBJ1-5, with TRBD1 matching over 9 bases. Germline trimming cut 4 bases from V and 3 bases from J; bases unmatched to any gene: 4. This CDR3 comprises 15 residues. Germline CDR1 and CDR2: SEHNR and FQNEAQ (reference sequence). The CDR3 DNA follows: TGTGCCAGCAGCTCGGGGACAGGGCCCAATCAGCCCCAGCATTTT. It yields the protein CASSSGTGPNQPQHF.

The chain recombines TRBV28 with TRBJ1-1; 7 bases map to TRBD1. The CDR3 extends over 14 amino acids. V shed 7 bases, J shed 1 base, and the junction held 6 bases outside the gene matches. CDR1 is MDHEN and CDR2 is SYDVKM in the germline V gene. The CDR3 DNA sequence: TGTGCCAGCACCAGGGGGAGTCGGAACACTGAAGCTTTCTTT. Translated, it gives CASTRGSRNTEAFF.

This clone was detected only a few times. CDR3 region: CASRGTAGNTIYF. In nucleotides, the CDR3 is TGCGCCAGCAGGGGGACAGCTGGAAACACCATATATTTT. The rearrangement links TRBV5-1 to TRBJ1-3, with 7 nucleotides matching TRBD1. Germline-derived CDR1 and CDR2 are SGHRS and YFSETQ. The V and J ends lost 5 bases and 2 bases, in that order; junction bases with no gene match: 1. This CDR3 has 13 amino acids.

This chain's CDR3 is CASSDFWQRKISGANVLTF. The CDR3 nucleotides read TGTGCCAGCAGTGACTTTTGGCAGAGGAAAATCTCTGGGGCCAACGTCCTGACTTTC. The rearrangement links TRBV6-4 to TRBJ2-6; D call uncertain. Trimming left V 1 base short and J 0 bases short, with 16 bases between. This CDR3 contains 19 residues. Germline CDR1 is MRHNA and CDR2 is SNTAGT.

V is TRBV3-1 (or the pseudogene TRBV3-2) and J is TRBJ2-3, with TRBD2 identical over 12 bases. CDR3 length: 18 residues. CDR1 LGHDT and CDR2 YNNKEL come from the germline V gene (reference sequence). Unmatched junction bases numbered 8, after V lost 4 bases and J lost 0 bases. In DNA form, the CDR3 reads TGTGCCAGCAGCCCTCGGACTAGCGGGGTCTATAGCACAGATACGCAGTATTTT. This codes for CASSPRTSGVYSTDTQYF.

The rearrangement uses TRBV27 and TRBJ2-7, with D perhaps TRBD1 (6 bases). Germline CDR1 reads MNHEY; CDR2 reads SMNVEV (reference sequence). This CDR3 contains 14 residues. The V and J ends lost 7 bases and 6 bases respectively, with 19 bases between them. DNA for the CDR3: TGTGCCAGCACCGACTCCGGGACACCGGGCGAGCAGTACTTC. It codes for CASTDSGTPGEQYF.

The chain uses TRBV7-9 and TRBJ1-3; D not certain. The CDR3 totals 17 residues. The V gene lost 0 bases and the J gene lost 0 bases, with 12 bases spanning the gap. In germline, CDR1 is SEHNR, CDR2 FQNEAQ (reference sequence). CDR3 in amino acids: CASSLARQANSGNTIYF. CDR3 DNA sequence: TGTGCCAGCAGCTTAGCTCGGCAGGCCAACTCTGGAAACACCATATATTTT. Together with reference TRBV7-9 and TRBJ1-3, the CDR3 gives the full variable domain: DTGVSQNPRHKITKRGQNVTFRCDPISEHNRLYWYRQTLGQGPEFLTYFQNEAQLEKSRLLSDRFSAERPKGSFSTLEIQRTEQGDSAMYLCASSLARQANSGNTIYFGEGSWLTVV.

The chain employs TRBV2 and TRBJ1-1; possible D gene TRBD1, 5 bases. The CDR3 is 13 amino acids. Trimming took off 0 bases at V and 5 bases at J, with 7 bases between the two ends. From germline, CDR1 is SNHLY and CDR2 FYNNEI. CDR3 protein: CASSEAEGTEAFF. DNA for the CDR3: TGTGCCAGCAGTGAAGCGGAGGGGACTGAAGCTTTCTTT.

The genes are TRBV4-1 and TRBJ2-7; a possible D gene is TRBD2 (5 bases). V was cut by 4 bases and J by 2 bases, with 9 bases left in between. Germline CDR1 is MGHRA and CDR2 is YSYEKL. This CDR3 is built from 13 residues. The CDR3: CASSLPGAYEQYF. Here the CDR3 DNA reads TGCGCCAGCAGCCTCCCCGGGGCCTACGAGCAGTACTTC.